This T cell receptor beta chain was sequenced for a study of tumor-infiltrating lymphocytes in localized non-small cell lung cancer. About the study: Several tumor histologies, both smoking statuses, and some post-neoadjuvant chemotherapy samples were included. Each patient gave resected tumor and non-adjacent uninvolved lung tissue.

Study findings and constraints: Tumor T-cell fraction was not associated with recurrence-free survival. Each assay used a separate piece of the same tissue.

Germline loops: CDR1 SEHNR, CDR2 FQNEAQ (reference sequence). Trimming removed 0 bases at V and 5 bases at J, with 10 bases between. The CDR3 is 14 amino acids. Measured with immunoSEQ multiplex PCR; TCRdb has only the in-frame clones, and not every one. This table holds 21,000 or so clones, 80% found once. A word on this clone: Its target is unknown.

The chain links TRBV7-9 to TRBJ2-5, with D possibly being TRBD2 (5 bases). The specimen sequenced was lung tumor tissue. The origin of this receptor is a human donor with non-small cell lung cancer. The CDR3 spells CASSLAAGVETQYF. The DNA of the CDR3 is TGTGCCAGCAGCTTAGCGGCGGGCGTGGAGACCCAGTACTTC.